Following are 32 T cell receptor beta chains from one sample sequenced in a study of cytomegalovirus exposure and HLA in healthy donors. With 60 Vbeta and 13 Jbeta primers, the PCR was carried out. Sequenced by immunoSEQ multiplex PCR; TCRdb stores in-frame clones only, minus some. This repertoire shows hundreds of thousands of clones, around 80% found once; its top ten account for around 0.44%. Sequenced: PBMCs. These receptors were collected from a boy aged 5-17 years in good health and CMV-seronegative.

This chain joins TRBV6-1 and TRBJ2-7; TRBD1 is a possible D gene (5 bases). There are 14 residues in the CDR3. V was pared by 6 bases and J by 0 bases, with 12 bases between. The V gene's germline CDR1 is MNHNS and CDR2 SASEGT. The CDR3 nucleotides are TGTGCCAGCAGGACGGCGACAGCCTCCTACGAGCAGTACTTC. This encodes CASRTATASYEQYF.

This clone was detected once. V and J are TRBV5-4 and TRBJ1-1, with a tentative D call TRBD1 (6 bases). CDR1 and CDR2 from the germline V gene are SGHNT and YYREEE (reference sequence). The V gene lost 4 bases and the J gene lost 5 bases, with 12 bases spanning the gap. This CDR3 is 13 amino acids long. CDR3 amino acids: CASSLSQGTEAFF. As DNA, the CDR3 is TGTGCCAGCAGCCTGTCACAGGGAACTGAAGCTTTCTTT.

This clone has a single count. This chain uses TRBV7-2 with TRBJ1-6; D not certain. CDR1 and CDR2 from the germline V gene are SGHTA and FQGNSA. V shed 2 bases and J shed 4 bases, with 12 bases lying between them. The length of the CDR3 is 16 residues. CDR3 amino acids: CASSLTGVPYNSPLHF. CDR3 coding DNA: TGTGCCAGCAGCTTAACCGGGGTCCCTTATAATTCACCCCTCCACTTT.

This chain connects TRBV4-1 to TRBJ2-7; perhaps TRBD1 as D (5 bases). This CDR3 contains 17 residues. The ends were cut back, 1 base at V and 0 bases at J, with 16 bases in the middle. Germline assignment: CDR1 MGHRA and CDR2 YSYEKL. In DNA form, the CDR3 reads TGCGCCAGCAGCCAAGCCCTCCAGGGAAAATTCTCCTACGAGCAGTACTTC. It is translated as CASSQALQGKFSYEQYF.

This sequence joins TRBV30 and TRBJ2-7, with D possibly being TRBD1 (7 bases). The CDR3 contains 14 residues. V was shortened by 2 bases and J by 7 bases, with 18 bases between the two germline ends. CDR1 and CDR2 from the germline V gene are GTSNPN and SVGIG (reference sequence). The CDR3 DNA follows: TGTGCCTGGAGTCGCGACAGGGAGGTCAGTGAGCAGTACTTC. Its protein is CAWSRDREVSEQYF.

The chain couples TRBV19 to TRBJ1-1; tentatively, D is TRBD1 (6 bases). V was clipped by 5 bases and J by 5 bases, with 15 bases between them. CDR1 and CDR2 from the germline V gene are LNHDA and SQIVND (reference sequence). The CDR3 has 14 residues. The chain's CDR3 is CASSPYRVVTEAFF. The CDR3 bases are TGTGCCAGTAGTCCTTACAGGGTGGTAACTGAAGCTTTCTTT.

The chain carries TRBV14 and TRBJ2-2, with TRBD2 identical over 7 bases. The CDR3 runs to 16 residues. Trimming at V came to 0 bases and at J to 7 bases, leaving 8 bases not matched to a gene. CDR1 and CDR2 (germline): SGHDN, FVKESK. The chain's CDR3 is CASSQEVTSIGGELFF. The DNA of the CDR3 is TGTGCCAGCAGCCAAGAAGTGACTAGCATTGGCGGGGAGCTGTTTTTT.

On this clone: One junction end disagrees with the germline gene, perhaps due to a read error. The V and J genes are TRBV2 and TRBJ2-1, with 7 positions matching TRBD2. The CDR3 has 15 residues. In germline, CDR1 is SNHLY, CDR2 FYNNEI. CDR3 in DNA: TGTGCCAGCAGTGACCTGGGAGGGCCCTACACTGAGCAGTTCTTC. Residues: CASSDLGGPYTEQFF.

With regard to this clone: Other DNA sequences in the sample encode the same CDR3. The chain employs TRBV25-1 and TRBJ2-7; D is unresolved. This CDR3 has 12 residues. Germline V gives CDR1 MGHDK, CDR2 SYGVNS. Trimming pared 1 base from V and 4 bases from J, leaving 5 bases between. The CDR3 coding sequence is TGTGCCAGCAGTGAATCCGGGTACGAGCAGTACTTC. It translates to CASSESGYEQYF.

The chain links TRBV27 to TRBJ1-6, with a possible D match to TRBD1 (6 bases). The V end lost 2 bases, the J end lost 10 bases, and 12 bases lay between the germline ends. Germline V CDR1 and CDR2: MNHEY, SMNVEV (reference sequence). CDR3 size: 14 residues. CDR3: CASSLQGLGSPLHF. The CDR3 DNA follows: TGTGCCAGCAGTTTACAGGGGTTAGGATCACCCCTCCACTTT.

The rearrangement links TRBV30 to TRBJ2-1, with 8 bases fitting TRBD2. V lost 1 base and J lost 2; bases outside the gene matches: 7. Germline V CDR1 and CDR2: GTSNPN, SVGIG (reference sequence). This CDR3 comprises 16 residues. The CDR3 DNA reads TGTGCCTGGAGTGACCAGCGGGAGTTCACCTACAATGAGCAGTTCTTC. Translated: CAWSDQREFTYNEQFF. Using reference TRBV30 and TRBJ2-1 for the parts outside the CDR3, the full variable domain is SQTIHQWPATLVQPVGSPLSLECTVEGTSNPNLYWYRQAAGRGLQLLFYSVGIGQISSEVPQNLSASRPQDRQFILSSKKLLLSDSGFYLCAWSDQREFTYNEQFFGPGTRLTVL.

This clone was observed once. The chain couples TRBV5-1 to TRBJ2-5; 7 nucleotides agree with TRBD1. The CDR3 sequence is 14 residues long. V trimming: 4 bases; J trimming: 1 base; junction bases outside the gene matches: 4. Per germline, CDR1 SGHRS and CDR2 YFSETQ. The CDR3: CASSEGTVQETQYF. The CDR3 DNA reads TGCGCCAGCAGCGAAGGGACAGTCCAAGAGACCCAGTACTTC.

This rearrangement joins TRBV19 to TRBJ1-1; TRBD1 might be the D (6 bases). The CDR3 covers 14 residues. The germline CDR1 and CDR2 sequences are LNHDA and SQIVND (reference sequence). Trimming removed 5 bases at V and 5 bases at J, with 15 bases between. The CDR3: CASSAHRVGTEAFF. The CDR3 DNA follows: TGTGCCAGTAGTGCACACAGGGTAGGTACTGAAGCTTTCTTT.

The V call is TRBV6-1, the J call TRBJ2-1; TRBD2 aligns across 12 bases. Per the germline V gene, CDR1 is MNHNS and CDR2 is SASEGT. After removal of 8 bases from V and 6 bases from J, the junction contained 8 bases not matched to a gene. The CDR3 covers 15 residues. The chain's CDR3 is CASVPLAGGINEQFF. For the CDR3, the DNA is TGTGCCAGCGTCCCTCTAGCGGGAGGGATCAATGAGCAGTTCTTC.

This sequence joins TRBV9 and TRBJ2-1, with D tentatively TRBD2 (5 bases). CDR3 length equals 17 residues. Germline V gives CDR1 SGDLS, CDR2 YYNGEE. V lost 2 bases and J lost 3, with 18 bases in between. CDR3 sequence: CASSVSPSGRDYNEQFF. As DNA, the CDR3 is TGTGCCAGCAGCGTGAGCCCGAGCGGCCGGGACTACAATGAGCAGTTCTTC.

The chain is built from TRBV29-1 and TRBJ2-5; maybe TRBD1 (6 bases). There are 15 residues in the CDR3. CDR1 SQVTM and CDR2 ANQGSEA come from the germline V gene. The germline V and J ends were trimmed by 5 bases and 3 bases, with 19 bases remaining between them. DNA for the CDR3: TGCAGCGTTCCGGCCCCGAACAGGGACGAAGAGACCCAGTACTTC. This translates into CSVPAPNRDEETQYF.

This chain joins TRBV30 and TRBJ2-2, with TRBD2 matching 11 bases. Germline CDR1 and CDR2: GTSNPN and SVGIG (reference sequence). Germline trimming cut 1 base from V and 6 bases from J; bases unmatched to any gene: 7. CDR3 length equals 16 residues. The CDR3 sequence: CAWSELAGALAGELFF. The CDR3 DNA follows: TGTGCCTGGAGTGAACTAGCGGGGGCCCTGGCCGGGGAGCTGTTTTTT.

V is TRBV27 and J is TRBJ2-7; TRBD2 aligns across 7 bases. CDR3 size: 16 residues. V lost 1 base to trimming and J lost 5 bases; unmatched junction nucleotides: 11. Germline CDR1 and CDR2: MNHEY and SMNVEV (reference sequence). The CDR3 DNA follows: TGTGCCAGCAGTTTATTGGCGGGGAGGGTTTTCCACGAGCAGTACTTC. Translated, it gives CASSLLAGRVFHEQYF.

The genes are TRBV4-1 and TRBJ1-5; D gene unclear. The CDR3 runs to 14 residues. V shed 1 base and J shed 4 bases, with 8 bases lying between them. Germline lookup yields CDR1 MGHRA and CDR2 YSYEKL. The CDR3: CASSQVGGNQPQHF. In DNA form, the CDR3 reads TGCGCCAGCAGCCAAGTCGGAGGGAATCAGCCCCAGCATTTT.

The V gene is TRBV5-1, the J gene TRBJ1-1; TRBD1 aligns across 7 bases. CDR1 is SGHRS, CDR2 YFSETQ, per germline. After removal of 5 bases from V and 5 bases from J, the junction contained 6 bases not matched to a gene. This CDR3 is built from 13 residues. The CDR3: CASSSTGLTEAFF. The CDR3, as DNA: TGCGCCAGCAGTTCGACAGGGTTGACTGAAGCTTTCTTT.

Comments on this clone: The sample has other DNA sequences that encode this CDR3 too. The chain joins TRBV30 to TRBJ1-1; D unresolved. In germline, CDR1 is GTSNPN, CDR2 SVGIG (reference sequence). V dropped 0 bases and J dropped 3 bases, with 8 bases sitting between them. There are 13 residues in the CDR3. The CDR3 spells CAWSVLRDTEAFF. As DNA, the CDR3 is TGTGCCTGGAGTGTTTTGAGGGACACTGAAGCTTTCTTT. The variable domain in full, completed from reference TRBV30 and TRBJ1-1, reads SQTIHQWPATLVQPVGSPLSLECTVEGTSNPNLYWYRQAAGRGLQLLFYSVGIGQISSEVPQNLSASRPQDRQFILSSKKLLLSDSGFYLCAWSVLRDTEAFFGQGTRLTVV.

In nucleotides, the CDR3 is TGCGCCAGCAGCTCGATGACAGGGGCCTATGGCTACACCTTC. As protein: CASSSMTGAYGYTF. V and J are TRBV5-1 and TRBJ1-2, with 8 bases matching TRBD1. V lost 3 bases and J lost 4; bases outside the gene matches: 5. The germline gives CDR1 SGHRS, CDR2 YFSETQ. The CDR3 is 14 amino acids.

The gene calls are TRBV10-1 and TRBJ2-7, with 7 bases fitting TRBD1. The CDR3 contains 15 residues. Looked up from germline, CDR1 is WNHNN and CDR2 is SYGVQD (reference sequence). V trimming: 5 bases; J trimming: 3 bases; junction bases outside the gene matches: 10. This chain's CDR3 is CASSFTTGTHYEQYF. DNA of the CDR3: TGCGCCAGCAGTTTCACGACAGGGACCCACTACGAGCAGTACTTC.

The genes are TRBV7-3 and TRBJ2-3; weak D call: TRBD1 (5 bases). The CDR3 is 16 residues long. Germline CDR1 SGHTA, CDR2 FQGTGA. The V and J ends lost 5 bases and 0 bases respectively, with 15 bases between them. The CDR3 DNA is TGTGCCAGCAGCCTAGACAGTCCCCCTAGCACAGATACGCAGTATTTT. Encoded protein: CASSLDSPPSTDTQYF. Full variable domain (outside the CDR3, taken from reference TRBV7-3 and TRBJ2-3): GAGVSQTPSNKVTEKGKYVELRCDPISGHTALYWYRQSLGQGPEFLIYFQGTGAADDSGLPNDRFFAVRPEGSVSTLKIQRTERGDSAVYLCASSLDSPPSTDTQYFGPGTRLTVL.

This rearrangement joins TRBV7-8 to TRBJ2-3, with TRBD1 matching over 8 bases. Per the germline V gene, CDR1 is SGHVS and CDR2 is FQNEAQ. CDR3 length: 14 residues. V lost 0 bases to trimming and J lost 8 bases; unmatched junction nucleotides: 4. The chain's CDR3 is CASSLARQGPTQYF. The CDR3 nucleotides are TGTGCCAGCAGCTTAGCGCGACAGGGGCCTACGCAGTATTTT. Complete variable domain (other parts from reference TRBV7-8 and TRBJ2-3): GAGVSQSPRYKVAKRGQDVALRCDPISGHVSLFWYQQALGQGPEFLTYFQNEAQLDKSGLPSDRFFAERPEGSVSTLKIQRTQQEDSAVYLCASSLARQGPTQYFGPGTRLTVL.

The V and J genes are TRBV5-1 and TRBJ2-2; 11 bases are shared with TRBD2. There are 16 residues in the CDR3. CDR1 is SGHRS and CDR2 is YFSETQ in the germline V gene. With 2 bases clipped from V and 1 base from J, the junction kept 1 base outside the gene matches. The CDR3 loop reads CASSFTSGGNTGELFF. The CDR3 bases are TGCGCCAGCAGCTTTACTAGCGGGGGGAACACCGGGGAGCTGTTTTTT.

This chain joins TRBV9 and TRBJ1-3; 9 positions agree with TRBD1. Germline V CDR1 and CDR2: SGDLS, YYNGEE. The CDR3 length is 15 residues. Trimming at V came to 0 bases and at J to 4 bases, leaving 2 bases not matched to a gene. The CDR3 sequence: CASSVGQGVGNTIYF. The CDR3 bases are TGTGCCAGCAGCGTAGGACAGGGGGTAGGAAACACCATATATTTT.

The chain uses TRBV10-2 and TRBJ1-5; weak D call: TRBD1 (6 bases). Germline CDR1 reads WSHSY; CDR2 reads SAAADI. This CDR3 comprises 15 residues. The germline V and J ends were trimmed by 5 bases and 4 bases, with 15 bases remaining between them. In DNA form, the CDR3 reads TGCGCCAGCAGTCCCGTCAGGGGTGGTAATCAGCCCCAGCATTTT. This encodes CASSPVRGGNQPQHF.

This clone was counted a few times. V and J are TRBV9 and TRBJ2-7; D might be TRBD1 (6 bases). Between the trimmed V and J ends, which lost 0 bases and 4 bases, there was a span of 14 bases. Germline V lookup: CDR1 SGDLS, CDR2 YYNGEE. CDR3 length equals 15 residues. CDR3 region: CASSVAPGHQYEQYF. DNA for the CDR3: TGTGCCAGCAGCGTAGCCCCGGGACACCAATACGAGCAGTACTTC.

This clone appeared once. This chain links TRBV4-1 with TRBJ1-2, with unresolved D. This CDR3 spans 15 amino acids. Germline V gene data show CDR1 as MGHRA and CDR2 as YSYEKL. Deletions cut 4 bases from V and 4 bases from J, with 16 bases between. This chain's CDR3 is CASSREGESPYGYTF. The DNA for the CDR3 is TGCGCCAGCAGCCGGGAGGGTGAGAGCCCCTATGGCTACACCTTC.

This clone showed up just a few times. V and J are TRBV21-1 and TRBJ2-7; TRBD1 is the table's D call, not checked against the DNA. TRBV21-1 is termed a pseudogene. The CDR3 length is 18 residues. CDR3 protein: CASSKFGGGDRTSYEQYF. CDR3 nucleotides: TGTGCCAGCAGCAAATTTGGGGGCGGGGACAGGACCTCCTACGAGCAGTACTTC.

This clone was counted a single time. The chain uses TRBV27 and TRBJ2-1; D perhaps matches TRBD2 (6 bases). Per the germline V gene, CDR1 is MNHEY and CDR2 is SMNVEV (reference sequence). With 6 bases removed from V and 6 bases from J, the gap between germline ends came to 27 bases. This CDR3 has 18 residues. The CDR3 reads CASSLNSGSKMYVNEQFF. CDR3 DNA: TGTGCCAGCAGCCTAAATAGCGGCAGCAAGATGTATGTCAATGAGCAGTTCTTC.